Given below is one T cell receptor beta chain in context. This sample stems from a study of cytomegalovirus exposure and HLA in healthy donors. The PCR ran on 60 Vbeta and 13 Jbeta primers. Sequencing was performed with immunoSEQ multiplex PCR; in TCRdb, only in-frame clones are kept and a portion is missing. The sample carries 160,000 or so clones, 80% to 85% recorded once. This receptor was taken from a man between 45 and 60 years old in good health and CMV-seropositive. Sequenced input: PBMCs.

This CDR3 reads CASTSDRETEAFF. The DNA of the CDR3 is TGCGCCAGCACCTCGGACAGGGAAACTGAAGCTTTCTTT. The chain uses TRBV5-1 and TRBJ1-1; TRBD1 matches at 8 bases. The CDR3 sequence is 13 residues long. V shed 6 bases, J shed 5 bases, and the junction held 6 bases outside the gene matches. Germline loops: CDR1 SGHRS, CDR2 YFSETQ.